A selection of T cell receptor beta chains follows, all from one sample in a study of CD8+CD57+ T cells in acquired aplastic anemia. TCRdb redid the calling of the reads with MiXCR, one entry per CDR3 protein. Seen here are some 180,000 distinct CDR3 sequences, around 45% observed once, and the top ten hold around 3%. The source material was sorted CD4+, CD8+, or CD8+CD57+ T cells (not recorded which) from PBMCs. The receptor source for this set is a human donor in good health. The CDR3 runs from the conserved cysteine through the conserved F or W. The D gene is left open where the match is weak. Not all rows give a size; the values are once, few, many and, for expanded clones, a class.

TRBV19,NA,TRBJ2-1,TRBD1,TGTGCCAGTAGTTCCTCTCCCGGGACAGCCTCCTACAATGAGCAGTTCTTC,CASSSSPGTASYNEQFF
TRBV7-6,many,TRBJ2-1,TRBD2,TGTGCCAGCAGCTTAGCGTCTAGCGGGAGCTCCTACAATGAGCAGTTCTTC,CASSLASSGSSYNEQFF
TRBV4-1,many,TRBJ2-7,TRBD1,TGCGCCAGCAGCCCCATCTTTCGGACAGGGGGATACGAGCAGTACTTC,CASSPIFRTGGYEQYF
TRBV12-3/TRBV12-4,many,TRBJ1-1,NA,TGTGCCAGCCGCGCGGGACACTCGAACACTGAAGCTTTCTTT,CASRAGHSNTEAFF
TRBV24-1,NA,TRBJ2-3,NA,TGTGCCACCAGTGATTACGACAACACAGATACGCAGTATTTT,CATSDYDNTDTQYF
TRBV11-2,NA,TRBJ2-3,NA,TGTGCCAGCAGCTTAGGAGGAGGAGGTAACACAGATACGCAGTATTTT,CASSLGGGGNTDTQYF
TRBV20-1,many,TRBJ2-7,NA,TGCAGTGCTAGAGCCCTACTCCGGGGGCTTAAAACCTACGAGCAGTACTTC,CSARALLRGLKTYEQYF
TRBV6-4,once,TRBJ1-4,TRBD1,TGTGCCAGCAGGGACAGGGAGGGAAAACTGTTTTTT,CASRDREGKLFF
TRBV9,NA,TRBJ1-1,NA,TGTGCCAGCAGCGAAGACCCAGCGAACAGGGAAGCTTTCTTT,CASSEDPANREAFF
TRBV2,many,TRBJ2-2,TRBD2,TGTGCCAGCAAGAGACTAGCGGCCCCAGGGGGCACCGGGGAGCTGTTTTTT,CASKRLAAPGGTGELFF
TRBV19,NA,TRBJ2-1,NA,TGTGCCAGTAGTACTAGCGTGCACAATGAGCAGTTCTTC,CASSTSVHNEQFF
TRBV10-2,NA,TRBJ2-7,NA,TGCGCCAGCAGGCTAGAACTCCTCTCCTACGAGCAGTACTTC,CASRLELLSYEQYF
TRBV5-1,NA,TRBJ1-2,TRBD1,TGCGCCAGCAGCTTGGGCCGGACAGGCTATGGCTACACCTTC,CASSLGRTGYGYTF
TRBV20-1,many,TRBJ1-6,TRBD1,TGCAGTGCTAGAAACTCCGGGACAGGGGGTGTTTCACCCCTCCACTTT,CSARNSGTGGVSPLHF
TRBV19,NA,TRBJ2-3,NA,TGTGCCAGTAGTAGACAGTTCGATACGCAGTATTTT,CASSRQFDTQYF
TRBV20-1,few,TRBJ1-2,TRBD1,TGCAGTGCTAGCGAAACGGGACAGGGTAGCTATGGCTACACCTTC,CSASETGQGSYGYTF
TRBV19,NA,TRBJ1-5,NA,TGTGCCAGTAGTATAGAGGGCAGGGAAGCTCAGCCCCAGCATTTT,CASSIEGREAQPQHF
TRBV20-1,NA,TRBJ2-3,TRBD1,TGCAGTGCTCCTAGCAGGGGGCGCGGCACAGATACGCAGTATTTT,CSAPSRGRGTDTQYF
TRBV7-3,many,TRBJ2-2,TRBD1,TGTGCCAGCAGGCCGGACAGGGGCACCGGGGAGCTGTTTTTT,CASRPDRGTGELFF
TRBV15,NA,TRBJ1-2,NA,TGTGCCACCAGCAGAGATGGCCTCGGGGGCTATGGCTACACCTTC,CATSRDGLGGYGYTF
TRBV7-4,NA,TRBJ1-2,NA,TGTGCCAGCAGCTTAGGGGATGGGAACTATGGCTACACCTTC,CASSLGDGNYGYTF
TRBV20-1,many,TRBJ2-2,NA,TGCAGTGCTACTCTCCCCCAGGGAGCAGACGGGGAGCTGTTTTTT,CSATLPQGADGELFF
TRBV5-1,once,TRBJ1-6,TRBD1,TGCGCCAGCAGCTTTGGGGCTGCGACAGGGAGCGTGGATTCACCCCTCCACTTT,CASSFGAATGSVDSPLHF
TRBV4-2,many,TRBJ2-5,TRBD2,TGTGCCAGCAGCCAAGGAGCGGGAGGGTCTGTGAAGACCCAGTACTTC,CASSQGAGGSVKTQYF
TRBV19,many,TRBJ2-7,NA,TGTGCCAGTAGTATCAGAGGGCCAGGCAACGAGCAGTACTTC,CASSIRGPGNEQYF
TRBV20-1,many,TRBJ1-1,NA,TGCAGTGCTAGTCGGGGAGGGAACACTGAAGCTTTCTTT,CSASRGGNTEAFF